The clone carrying this T cell receptor beta chain was counted a single time. This record comes from a study of STAT5B mutations in CD4+ large granular lymphocyte leukemia. The germline V gene has CDR1 LNHDA and CDR2 SQIVND (reference sequence). V was trimmed by 7 bases and J by 10 bases, leaving 30 bases between them. CDR3 length equals 17 residues. Clones were sequenced by immunoSEQ multiplex PCR, and TCRdb holds only the in-frame ones, with some missing. The sample has tens of thousands of clones, roughly 72% seen once. Sequenced sample: CD4+ T cells from blood buffy coats. The sequence came from a human donor in good health. The V call is TRBV19, the J call TRBJ2-3; perhaps TRBD1 as D (6 bases). The CDR3 bases are TGTGCCAGTAAGGGACACCCCTATCGCATTTCCGGCGCCCCGCAGTATTTT. This sequence encodes CASKGHPYRISGAPQYF.